These 24 T cell receptor beta chains came from one sample sequenced in a study of blood T cell repertoires in COVID-19. Assay used: immunoSEQ multiplex PCR; TCRdb lists only in-frame clones, some missing. This sample has 100,000 to 150,000 clones, with 60% to 75% found just once. Sequenced material: peripheral blood. The receptors stem from a woman aged 70-85 years with acute or convalescent COVID-19.

The V and J genes are TRBV27 and TRBJ1-1; a weak D match, TRBD1 (5 bases). CDR1 is MNHEY, CDR2 SMNVEV, per germline (reference sequence). Trimming shortened V by 6 bases and J by 4 bases, and 12 bases separated the two germline ends. The CDR3 length is 13 residues. CDR3 sequence reads: CASSGGRGTEAFF. CDR3 DNA sequence: TGTGCCAGCAGCGGGGGGAGGGGCACTGAAGCTTTCTTT.

At least ten counts were recorded for this clone. Here the CDR3 reads CAGGQGSYEQYF. DNA for the CDR3: TGTGCCGGCGGACAGGGGTCTTACGAGCAGTACTTC. The chain recombines TRBV6-6 with TRBJ2-7, with 9 bases matching TRBD1. Germline lookup yields CDR1 MNHNY and CDR2 SVGAGI (reference sequence). The V segment lost 11 bases and the J segment 4 bases; nucleotides outside the gene matches: 6. This CDR3 has 12 amino acids.

In regard to this clone: The same CDR3 is also encoded by other DNA sequences in this sample. The CDR3 nucleotides read TGCGCCAGCAGTCAAACAGGGACCGGGGAGCTGTTTTTT. Translated, it gives CASSQTGTGELFF. The chain has TRBV23-1 and TRBJ2-2; possible D gene TRBD1, 6 bases. TRBV23-1 is noted as an ORF with a role that remains uncertain. The ends were cut back, 2 bases at V and 5 bases at J, with 6 bases in the middle. The length of the CDR3 is 13 residues.

The CDR3 here is CASSFTDRGNYGYTF. The CDR3 nucleotides are TGTGCCAGCAGTTTCACGGACAGGGGAAACTATGGCTACACCTTC. This rearrangement joins TRBV6-2 or TRBV6-3 to TRBJ1-2; 9 bases are a match to TRBD1. CDR3 length: 15 amino acids. V shed 4 bases and J 2 bases; nucleotides not matched to a gene: 5. Germline V gene data show CDR1 as MNHEY and CDR2 as SVGEGT.

V is TRBV27 and J is TRBJ1-5; 10 nucleotides match TRBD1. Germline V gene lookup returns CDR1 MNHEY and CDR2 SMNVEV (reference sequence). After removal of 5 bases from V and 7 bases from J, the junction contained 11 bases not matched to a gene. The CDR3 covers 16 residues. DNA for the CDR3: TGTGCCAGCAGTCCATGGGAGGGGACAGGGGACCAGCCCCAGCATTTT. It yields the protein CASSPWEGTGDQPQHF.

This clone was detected only once. The chain couples TRBV6-5 to TRBJ2-7, with D possibly being TRBD1 (6 bases). V was trimmed by 6 bases and J by 1 base, leaving 13 bases between them. The germline gives CDR1 MNHEY, CDR2 SVGAGI. CDR3 length: 14 amino acids. The CDR3 sequence: CASRGTISSYEQYF. In DNA form, the CDR3 reads TGTGCCAGCAGAGGGACAATATCTTCCTACGAGCAGTACTTC.

Only a few counts were recorded for this clone. V gene TRBV27 combines with J gene TRBJ1-5, with D possibly being TRBD1 (5 bases). V was pared by 5 bases and J by 2 bases, with 13 bases between. From germline, CDR1 is MNHEY and CDR2 SMNVEV (reference sequence). The CDR3 is 15 amino acids. The CDR3 DNA reads as TGTGCCAGCAGTCCCGACAGTTCGGGCAATCAGCCCCAGCATTTT. Translating gives CASSPDSSGNQPQHF.

The chain joins TRBV6-1 to TRBJ2-3, with a tentative D call TRBD1 (6 bases). Germline V gene lookup returns CDR1 MNHNS and CDR2 SASEGT. V shed 2 bases and J shed 5 bases, with 14 bases lying between them. The CDR3 is 15 amino acids. DNA for the CDR3: TGTGCCAGCAGTGAAAGGCAGGGGACGAGAGATACGCAGTATTTT. Amino acid sequence: CASSERQGTRDTQYF.

V is TRBV5-1 and J is TRBJ1-4; D unresolved. The CDR3 is 15 residues long. V dropped 5 bases and J dropped 0 bases, with 11 bases sitting between them. CDR1 is SGHRS and CDR2 is YFSETQ in the germline V gene. For the CDR3, the DNA is TGCGCCAGCAGTCCTTTGGCTGCAACTAATGAAAAACTGTTTTTT. It translates to CASSPLAATNEKLFF.

This clone has just one count. The chain recombines TRBV28 with TRBJ2-1; perhaps TRBD2 as D (6 bases). Germline-derived CDR1 and CDR2 are MDHEN and SYDVKM. CDR3 size: 14 residues. The V end was cut by 10 bases, the J end by 5 bases, with 18 bases between. The DNA of the CDR3 is TGTGCCACTAAACCTAGCGCATCCGACAATGAGCAGTTCTTC. Protein sequence: CATKPSASDNEQFF.

This clone has a handful of counts. This rearrangement joins TRBV7-6 to TRBJ2-7; perhaps TRBD1 as D (6 bases). The length of the CDR3 is 13 residues. CDR1 and CDR2 (germline): SGHVS, FNYEAQ. Trimming left V 5 bases short and J 6 bases short, with 14 bases between. CDR3 amino acids: CASSPQQGSEQYF. For the CDR3, the DNA is TGTGCCAGCAGCCCGCAACAGGGATCCGAGCAGTACTTC. Full variable domain (remainder filled in from reference TRBV7-6 and TRBJ2-7): GAGVSQSPRYKVTKRGQDVALRCDPISGHVSLYWYRQALGQGPEFLTYFNYEAQQDKSGLPNDRFSAERPEGSISTLTIQRTEQRDSAMYRCASSPQQGSEQYFGPGTRLTVT.

This chain uses TRBV6-1 with TRBJ1-6, with TRBD1 matching 7 bases. The V gene's germline CDR1 is MNHNS and CDR2 SASEGT. Losses at the gene ends were 1 base for V and 2 bases for J; bases not matched to a gene: 5. The CDR3 has 17 amino acids. The CDR3 here is CASSEGLGQAYNSPLHF. CDR3 sequence (DNA): TGTGCCAGCAGTGAAGGTCTCGGACAGGCCTATAATTCACCCCTCCACTTT.

Written as DNA, the CDR3 is TGTGCCATCAAAGCGGGACAGGGACTTCGCACTGAAGCTTTCTTT. Protein: CAIKAGQGLRTEAFF. The chain links TRBV10-3 to TRBJ1-1, with 9 nucleotides matching TRBD1. V dropped 7 bases and J dropped 4; count of bases not matched to a gene: 10. Germline CDR1 ENHRY, CDR2 SYGVKD. The CDR3 length is 15 residues.

This clone was detected only a few times. V and J are TRBV2 and TRBJ1-2, with 7 bases that match TRBD1. The CDR3 runs to 14 residues. The germline V gene has CDR1 SNHLY and CDR2 FYNNEI. After removal of 0 bases from V and 5 bases from J, the junction contained 3 bases not matched to a gene. DNA of the CDR3: TGTGCCAGCAGTGAAGCCGGGACAGCTTATGGCTACACCTTC. Its protein product is CASSEAGTAYGYTF. Full variable domain (missing parts from reference TRBV2 and TRBJ1-2): EPEVTQTPSHQVTQMGQEVILRCVPISNHLYFYWYRQILGQKVEFLVSFYNNEISEKSEIFDDQFSVERPDGSNFTLKIRSTKLEDSAMYFCASSEAGTAYGYTFGSGTRLTVV.

CDR3 sequence reads: CASSLGNRDNEQFF. The CDR3 DNA reads TGTGCCAGCAGCTTAGGTAACAGGGACAATGAGCAGTTCTTC. The chain combines TRBV7-2 with TRBJ2-1; a weak D match, TRBD1 (6 bases). V was trimmed by 1 base and J by 5 bases, leaving 9 bases between them. Per germline, CDR1 SGHTA and CDR2 FQGNSA. The CDR3 runs 14 residues.

The chain employs TRBV7-3 and TRBJ2-5; possibly TRBD2 for D (7 bases). Germline values: CDR1 SGHTA, CDR2 FQGTGA. The CDR3 consists of 13 residues. V dropped 5 bases and J dropped 5 bases, with 12 bases sitting between them. For the CDR3, the DNA is TGTGCCAGCAGCGCACAGGGAGGGGAGACCCAGTACTTC. This sequence encodes CASSAQGGETQYF. Supplemented by reference TRBV7-3 and TRBJ2-5, the full variable domain reads GAGVSQTPSNKVTEKGKYVELRCDPISGHTALYWYRQSLGQGPEFLIYFQGTGAADDSGLPNDRFFAVRPEGSVSTLKIQRTERGDSAVYLCASSAQGGETQYFGPGTRLLVL.

This clone was seen more than once but under ten times. This chain connects TRBV10-3 to TRBJ1-2, with TRBD1 matching over 7 bases. J was trimmed by 0 bases and V by 6 bases; bases with no gene match: 4. The CDR3 sequence is 14 residues long. Per the germline V gene, CDR1 is ENHRY and CDR2 is SYGVKD. This CDR3 reads CAIRGDRANYGYTF. Here the CDR3 DNA reads TGTGCCATCAGGGGGGACAGAGCTAACTATGGCTACACCTTC.

The chain links TRBV4-2 to TRBJ1-4; D not resolved. This CDR3 has 14 amino acids. The ends were cut back, 1 base at V and 5 bases at J, with 8 bases in the middle. Germline CDR1 LGHNA, CDR2 YNFKEQ. The CDR3 protein is CASSQVGRNEKLFF. The CDR3 bases are TGTGCCAGCAGCCAAGTTGGTCGGAATGAAAAACTGTTTTTT.

This chain joins TRBV5-1 and TRBJ2-3, with 8 positions matching TRBD2. Germline assignment: CDR1 SGHRS and CDR2 YFSETQ. CDR3 size: 14 residues. V shed 6 bases, J shed 2 bases, and the junction held 5 bases outside the gene matches. CDR3 in amino acids: CASKSGGLTDTQYF. The CDR3 DNA reads TGCGCCAGCAAGAGCGGGGGACTCACAGATACGCAGTATTTT.

This clone was seen a few times. The CDR3 spells CASNRGGTYNEQFF. The CDR3 region has the DNA TGTGCCAGCAACCGGGGGGGGACCTACAATGAGCAGTTCTTC. V gene TRBV27 combines with J gene TRBJ2-1; 8 bases line up with TRBD2. V was clipped by 7 bases and J by 2 bases; unmatched bases: 4. The CDR3 loop spans 14 amino acids. Germline values: CDR1 MNHEY, CDR2 SMNVEV (reference sequence).

The V and J genes are TRBV5-6 and TRBJ2-5; TRBD1 aligns across 7 bases. Looked up from germline, CDR1 is SGHDT and CDR2 is YYEEEE. Germline trimming cut 4 bases from V and 9 bases from J; bases unmatched to any gene: 12. This CDR3 has 14 residues. As DNA, the CDR3 is TGTGCCAGCAGCACCGGGACAGTCAAGAGAGCCCAGTACTTC. It translates to CASSTGTVKRAQYF.

This sequence joins TRBV28 and TRBJ2-1, with D possibly matching TRBD2 (6 bases). The CDR3 length is 16 residues. Trimming removed 1 base at V and 7 bases at J, with 17 bases between. Germline V lookup: CDR1 MDHEN, CDR2 SYDVKM. The CDR3 loop reads CASSLLGGAKGNEQFF. In nucleotides, the CDR3 is TGTGCCAGCAGTTTATTAGGAGGGGCTAAAGGGAATGAGCAGTTCTTC.

This chain links TRBV7-9 with TRBJ2-1; D gene ambiguous. The CDR3 length is 14 residues. The germline V and J ends were trimmed by 6 bases and 4 bases, with 13 bases remaining between them. Per germline, CDR1 SEHNR and CDR2 FQNEAQ (reference sequence). The CDR3: CASREIGDYNEQFF. In DNA, the CDR3 is TGTGCCAGCAGAGAAATCGGAGATTACAATGAGCAGTTCTTC.

This clone showed up just a few times. The gene calls are TRBV9 and TRBJ1-1, with no clear D. Trimming cost V 0 bases and J 3 bases, with 6 bases left between them. From germline, CDR1 is SGDLS and CDR2 YYNGEE. The CDR3 covers 13 residues. The CDR3: CASSVGHHTEAFF. CDR3 DNA sequence: TGTGCCAGCAGCGTAGGACACCACACTGAAGCTTTCTTT.